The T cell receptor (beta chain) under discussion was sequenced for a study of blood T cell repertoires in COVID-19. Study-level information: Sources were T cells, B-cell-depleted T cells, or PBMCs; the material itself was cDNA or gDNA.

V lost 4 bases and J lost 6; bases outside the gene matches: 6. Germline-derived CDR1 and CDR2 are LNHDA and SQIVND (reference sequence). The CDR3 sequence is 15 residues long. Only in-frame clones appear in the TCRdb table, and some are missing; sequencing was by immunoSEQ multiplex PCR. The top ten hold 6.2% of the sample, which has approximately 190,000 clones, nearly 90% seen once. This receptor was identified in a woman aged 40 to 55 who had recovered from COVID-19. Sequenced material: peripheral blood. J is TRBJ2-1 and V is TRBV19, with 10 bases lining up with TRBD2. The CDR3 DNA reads TGTGCCAGTAGTACCCCGGGACTAGCGCTCAATGAGCAGTTCTTC. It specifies CASSTPGLALNEQFF.